The TCR beta chain under discussion was sequenced for a study of response to subunit inactivated influenza vaccine. This clonotype was recorded a few times. TCRdb recomputed calls from the RT-PCR reads with MiXCR, one row per CDR3 protein. The sample consists of about 570,000 distinct CDR3 sequences, approximately 10% of them appearing once. The V end lost 6 bases, the J end lost 6 bases, and 14 bases lay between the germline ends. Germline V gene data show CDR1 as SEHNR and CDR2 as FQNEAQ (reference sequence). CDR3 length: 13 amino acids. These sequences were also reported in another study, on T cells expressing NK-cell markers. That publication notes: The authors generated TCR beta cDNA through 5'RACE template switching with UMIs.

The chain recombines TRBV7-9 with TRBJ1-1; TRBD1 might be the D (6 bases). This sequence was found in a man in his forties or fifties who received an inactivated influenza vaccine. The source was PBMCs from blood, collected on the day of vaccination. Here the CDR3 DNA reads TGTGCCAGCAGGGGAACAGGGAAAGCTGAAGCTTTCTTT. Translation: CASRGTGKAEAFF.